This T cell receptor beta chain was retrieved from a study of cytomegalovirus exposure and HLA in healthy donors. Comment on this clone: Antigen unknown.

There are 15 residues in the CDR3. CDR1 is SGDLS, CDR2 YYNGEE, per germline. Trimming stripped 4 bases from V and 1 base from J, with 12 bases between. 13 Jbeta primers and 60 Vbeta primers were used for the PCR. Using immunoSEQ multiplex PCR, the repertoire was profiled, and TCRdb retains in-frame clones only, with some absent. Among some 120,000 clones listed, roughly 79% were seen once. Findings and limits, study-wide: As a later analysis showed, a missense DCLRE1C variant was linked to trimming of TCR beta V- and J-genes.

Sequences were obtained from PBMCs. The clonotype originates from a woman in her late teens or twenties in good health and CMV-seronegative. The J gene is TRBJ1-5, the V gene TRBV9; D ambiguous. The CDR3 here is CASSPWALSNQPQHF. CDR3 sequence (DNA): TGTGCCAGCAGCCCATGGGCCTTAAGCAATCAGCCCCAGCATTTT.